The source of this T cell receptor (beta chain) is a study of T cell responses to AZD1222 COVID-19 vaccine. Unmatched junction bases numbered 9, after V lost 3 bases and J lost 5 bases. The CDR3 covers 15 residues. The germline gives CDR1 SGHTA, CDR2 FQGTGA. Assay used: immunoSEQ multiplex PCR; TCRdb lists only in-frame clones, some missing. The top ten hold approximately 26% of the sample, which has tens of thousands of clones, around 82% seen once. The chain employs TRBV7-3 and TRBJ2-5, with 7 bases lining up with TRBD1. This TCR was recovered from an adult who received the AZD1222 COVID-19 vaccine. The sample was peripheral blood, taken 28 days after the second AZD1222 dose. CDR3 coding DNA: TGTGCCAGCAGCTTGGGTAGGGGGCGAGGGGAGACCCAGTACTTC. Residues: CASSLGRGRGETQYF.